This is a list of T cell receptor beta chains from one sample in a study of immune cell composition in non-small cell lung cancer. The protocol was immunoSEQ multiplex PCR, while the TCRdb copy is restricted to in-frame clones and leaves out a portion. The table shows about 5,300 clones, with around nine tenths occurring only once. Input material: non-adjacent lung tissue. These TCRs come from a human donor with non-small cell lung cancer. Some clones in this sample may be carry-over from other donors' samples. Each CDR3 is given with its conserved first and last residue. The order of the fields is D gene, J gene, V gene, clone size, CDR3 DNA, CDR3 protein. A D gene is named only where the DNA matches it firmly. Rows may omit the clone size; those that give it use once, few, many or a size class.

NA	TRBJ1-1	TRBV30	large	TGTGCCTGGAGTGGGTCGAGTACAGGAGCGAACACTGAAGCTTTCTTT	CAWSGSSTGANTEAFF
NA	TRBJ2-7	TRBV7-8	NA	TGTGCCAGCAGCTTAGCTCCAGGGTTCTACGAGCAGTACTTC	CASSLAPGFYEQYF
NA	TRBJ2-1	TRBV6-1	NA	TGTGCCAGCAGTGCGGCAGGGGCGTACAATGAGCAGTTCTTC	CASSAAGAYNEQFF
TRBD2	TRBJ2-1	TRBV30	NA	TGTGCTCAAGCGGGAGTCGGCAATGAGCAGTTCTTC	CAQAGVGNEQFF
TRBD2	TRBJ2-7	TRBV7-9	NA	TGTGCCAGCGGGACTAGCGAGTCCTACGAGCAGTACTTC	CASGTSESYEQYF
TRBD1	TRBJ2-5	TRBV2	NA	TGTGCCAGCAGTGGACAGGGCAGTGGGCAGACCCAGTACTTC	CASSGQGSGQTQYF
TRBD2	TRBJ2-7	TRBV5-1	NA	TGCGCCAACAGCTTGGTAGGGCTAGCGGGAGGGAACGAGCAGTACTTC	CANSLVGLAGGNEQYF
NA	TRBJ2-7	TRBV5-4	NA	TGTGCCAGCAGCTTGGGGGGGCGCTACGAGCAGTACTTC	CASSLGGRYEQYF
TRBD1	TRBJ1-1	TRBV27	NA	TGTGCCAGCAGTTCCTCAGGGGGCACTGAAGCTTTCTTT	CASSSSGGTEAFF
NA	TRBJ2-6	TRBV7-3	NA	TGTGCCAGCAGCTTCATAGCTGCTGGGGCCAACGTCCTGACTTTC	CASSFIAAGANVLTF
NA	TRBJ1-1	TRBV6-1	NA	TGTGCCAGCAGTGACGGCAGGGGCTACACTGAAGCTTTCTTT	CASSDGRGYTEAFF
NA	TRBJ2-1	TRBV11-2	once	TGTGCCAGCAGCTTAGGTTCGCGGAATGAGCAGTTCTTC	CASSLGSRNEQFF
NA	TRBJ2-5	TRBV11-1	NA	TGTGCCAGCAGCTTAGGCGGCCCGCAAGAGACCCAGTACTTC	CASSLGGPQETQYF
NA	TRBJ2-4	TRBV7-2	NA	TGTGCCAGCAGCCCCGTTGGGAGAGGGAAAAAGGGCATTCAGTACTTC	CASSPVGRGKKGIQYF
TRBD1	TRBJ2-7	TRBV7-9	NA	TGTGCCAGCAGCTCGCCGGGACAGGGGACCTACGAGCAGTACTTC	CASSSPGQGTYEQYF
NA	TRBJ1-6	TRBV5-8	NA	TGTGCCAGCAGCTTGATCCTGGCGGCAGGGGAGAATTCACCCCTCCACTTT	CASSLILAAGENSPLHF
NA	TRBJ2-7	TRBV11-2	NA	TGTGCCAGCAGCCCCGACGGACAGCTATTCTCCTACGAGCAGTACTTC	CASSPDGQLFSYEQYF
NA	TRBJ1-2	TRBV7-9	NA	TGTGCCAGCAGCTTAGGTGCCGACTCGGGTGGCTACACCTTC	CASSLGADSGGYTF
NA	TRBJ1-2	TRBV19	NA	TGTGCCAGTAGTATAGGAACAGGATGGAGCTATGGCTACACCTTC	CASSIGTGWSYGYTF
NA	TRBJ2-2	TRBV27	NA	TGTGCCAGCAGTGAGTCTACGGGGACCGGGGAGCTGTTTTTT	CASSESTGTGELFF
NA	TRBJ2-2	TRBV6-1	NA	TGTGCCAGCAGTGAATGGAGGACAGCGAACACCGGGGAGCTGTTTTTT	CASSEWRTANTGELFF
NA	TRBJ2-2	TRBV5-1	NA	TGCGCCAGCAGCTTGGTTCCAGCGGCGAACACCGGGGAGCTGTTTTTT	CASSLVPAANTGELFF
TRBD1	TRBJ1-1	TRBV4-2	NA	TGTGCCAGCAGCCATCATACAGGGGGCACTGAAGCTTTCTTT	CASSHHTGGTEAFF
TRBD1	TRBJ1-2	TRBV13	NA	TGTGCCAGCAGTTTTGGGACAGGCAATGGCTACACCTTC	CASSFGTGNGYTF
NA	TRBJ1-1	TRBV6-5	NA	TGTGCCAGCAGTTACGGGGGGGGGCGAGCTTTCTTT	CASSYGGGRAFF
NA	TRBJ2-2	TRBV6-4	NA	TGTGCCAGCAGCTCCACCGGGACACACACCGGGGAGCTGTTTTTT	CASSSTGTHTGELFF
TRBD1	TRBJ2-7	TRBV5-5	NA	TGTGCCAGCAGCTTGGGCGGACAGGGGTACGAGCAGTACTTC	CASSLGGQGYEQYF
TRBD1	TRBJ1-2	TRBV5-5	NA	TGTGCCAGCAGCACGGACAGGGGGATAGATGGCTACACCTTC	CASSTDRGIDGYTF
NA	TRBJ1-1	TRBV4-1	NA	TGCGCCAGCAGCCGCACATTCATGATAGGGGGTGAAGCTTTCTTT	CASSRTFMIGGEAFF
TRBD2	TRBJ2-7	TRBV5-1	NA	TGCGCCAGCAGCTCCGGGAGGACTAGCGGGGCACCCTACGAGCAGTACTTC	CASSSGRTSGAPYEQYF
TRBD2	TRBJ2-1	TRBV5-1	NA	TGCGCCAGCAGCAGTCTAGCGGGGGGGCTCTACAATGAGCAGTTCTTC	CASSSLAGGLYNEQFF